These 25 T cell receptor beta chains were sequenced from one sample in a study of post-analysis software for immune sequencing data. General study results and limits: TRBV segments more frequent in patients than in controls numbered five and included TRBV5-6, TRBV5-1 and TRBV20-1.

Unique molecular identifiers were present in the TCR beta cDNA libraries. Using its own MiXCR run on the PCR reads, TCRdb lists one record per CDR3 protein. The sample comprises 800,000 to 950,000 distinct CDR3 sequences, approximately 50% of which are singletons, and 4.6% rests with the top ten. Their target antigens are unknown. The sequencing sample was made of blood. The receptors come from a girl aged 5 to 17 with multiple sclerosis.

This clonotype came up a few times. V and J are TRBV6-6 and TRBJ1-1, with D possibly TRBD1 on 5 matching bases. CDR1 is MNHNY and CDR2 is SVGAGI in the germline V gene (reference sequence). V gave up 2 bases and J gave up 4 bases, with 11 bases separating them. The CDR3 is 14 amino acids. The DNA of the CDR3 is TGTGCCAGCAGTTACAAGGTCGGGGGCACTGAAGCTTTCTTT. This codes for CASSYKVGGTEAFF.

CDR3 amino acids: CASSGRERGRVGYTF. CDR3 in DNA: TGCGCCAGCAGCGGCCGGGAGAGGGGCCGTGTAGGCTACACCTTC. The chain links TRBV5-1 to TRBJ1-2; possibly TRBD1 for D (5 bases). The CDR3 has 15 residues. Germline CDR1 SGHRS, CDR2 YFSETQ. Deletions cut 4 bases from V and 8 bases from J, with 21 bases between.

This chain uses TRBV21-1 with TRBJ1-5; TRBD1, the table's D call, was not compared with the DNA. TRBV21-1 is a recognized pseudogene. This CDR3 is built from 14 residues. This CDR3 is CASSNREVNQPQHF. The DNA of the CDR3 is TGTGCCAGCAGCAACCGGGAAGTCAATCAGCCCCAGCATTTT.

This clonotype was seen more than once but under ten times. The rearrangement links TRBV27 to TRBJ2-7; D possibly corresponds to TRBD1 (5 bases). V was cut by 2 bases and J by 5 bases, with 13 bases left in between. This CDR3 is 14 amino acids long. In germline, CDR1 is MNHEY, CDR2 SMNVEV (reference sequence). CDR3 amino acids: CASSLDSTLHEQYF. The CDR3 DNA is TGTGCCAGCAGTTTAGACAGTACCCTTCACGAGCAGTACTTC.

The chain links TRBV10-3 to TRBJ2-1, with D perhaps matching TRBD2 (5 bases). The CDR3 contains 15 residues. The germline V and J ends were trimmed by 2 bases and 8 bases, with 16 bases remaining between them. CDR1 and CDR2 (germline): ENHRY, SYGVKD. CDR3 sequence (DNA): TGTGCCATCAGTGAGGGACCCGGGAAGAGTTATGAGCAGTTCTTC. This codes for CAISEGPGKSYEQFF.

The CDR3 nucleotides are TGTGCCAGCAGTGAACAAAGACTAGAGTTGTTCTTC. This codes for CASSEQRLELFF. The chain carries TRBV6-5 and TRBJ2-1; possibly TRBD2 for D (6 bases). This CDR3 has 12 amino acids. Trimming took off 5 bases at V and 15 bases at J, with 17 bases between the two ends. Per the germline V gene, CDR1 is MNHEY and CDR2 is SVGAGI.

This clonotype was observed a few times. V is TRBV20-1 and J is TRBJ1-2; TRBD1 matches at 8 bases. Losses at the gene ends were 5 bases for V and 0 bases for J; bases not matched to a gene: 11. This CDR3 has 16 amino acids. The germline CDR1 and CDR2 sequences are DFQATT and SNEGSKA (reference sequence). CDR3 amino acids: CSAYDRGPRTNYGYTF. The CDR3 coding sequence is TGCAGTGCTTACGACAGGGGACCGAGAACTAACTATGGCTACACCTTC.

The rearrangement joins TRBV7-9 to TRBJ2-1; D is possibly TRBD1 (6 bases). Between the trimmed V and J ends, which lost 5 bases and 4 bases, there was a span of 30 bases. Germline V gene sequence: CDR1 SEHNR, CDR2 FQNEAQ (reference sequence). CDR3 length: 20 amino acids. Here the CDR3 reads CASSPAGSIRQAQRYNEQFF. The CDR3 nucleotides are TGTGCCAGCAGCCCCGCAGGGTCAATACGACAGGCACAACGGTACAATGAGCAGTTCTTC.

A word on this clonotype: One end of the junction does not line up with germline, which may come from a read error. The gene calls are TRBV5-1 and TRBJ1-2; 9 nucleotides align to TRBD1. The germline V gene encodes CDR1 SGHRS and CDR2 YFSETQ. The CDR3 extends over 15 amino acids. Written as DNA, the CDR3 is TGCGTCAGCAGCTCCCCATCGACAGGGGGGTATGGCTACACCTTC. It codes for CVSSSPSTGGYGYTF.

V and J are TRBV12-3 or TRBV12-4 and TRBJ2-4; 16 nucleotides align to TRBD2. The length of the CDR3 is 17 residues. J was trimmed by 2 bases and V by 6 bases; bases with no gene match: 4. For the CDR3, the DNA is TGTGCCAGCAGGTCGGGACTAGCGGGAGGGCCCAAAAACATTCAGTACTTC. Encoded protein: CASRSGLAGGPKNIQYF.

The chain has TRBV9 and TRBJ2-7; tentative D call: TRBD1 (5 bases). Germline V gene lookup returns CDR1 SGDLS and CDR2 YYNGEE. Between the trimmed V and J ends, which lost 0 bases and 0 bases, there was a span of 10 bases. The CDR3 has 15 amino acids. The CDR3 DNA sequence: TGTGCCAGCAGCGTAGAAGGGCAGGGCTCCTACGAGCAGTACTTC. Translation: CASSVEGQGSYEQYF.

Only a few counts were recorded for this clonotype. The chain couples TRBV29-1 to TRBJ2-1, with 13 bases matching TRBD2. V shed 2 bases and J 6 bases; nucleotides not matched to a gene: 4. This CDR3 has 15 amino acids. CDR1 is SQVTM, CDR2 ANQGSEA, per germline. The CDR3 DNA follows: TGCAGCGTTGAATATACTAGCGGGGGGGCCAATGAGCAGTTCTTC. It encodes CSVEYTSGGANEQFF.

The V call is TRBV6-6, the J call TRBJ1-1; 9 nucleotides agree with TRBD1. J was trimmed by 1 base and V by 4 bases; bases with no gene match: 7. The length of the CDR3 is 16 residues. Germline V gene sequence: CDR1 MNHNY, CDR2 SVGAGI (reference sequence). DNA for the CDR3: TGTGCCAGCAGTTCCGGGACAGGGAGACAGAACACTGAAGCTTTCTTT. Its translation is CASSSGTGRQNTEAFF.

The chain uses TRBV11-1 and TRBJ2-5; D not certain. The CDR3 is 13 residues long. Trimming removed 5 bases at V and 9 bases at J, with 16 bases between. The germline V gene has CDR1 SGHAT and CDR2 FQDESV (reference sequence). In DNA form, the CDR3 reads TGTGCCAGCAGCCCGGGCCCGGCTCGGTCCCAGTACTTC. Translated: CASSPGPARSQYF.

In this sample, this clonotype turned up a few times. The chain joins TRBV7-9 to TRBJ2-7; D may match TRBD1 or TRBD2 (5 bases each). The CDR3 extends over 16 amino acids. V lost 1 base and J 0 bases, leaving 13 bases between the germline ends. Germline-derived CDR1 and CDR2 are SEHNR and FQNEAQ (reference sequence). The CDR3 protein is CASSLGGAASSYEQYF. The DNA for the CDR3 is TGTGCCAGCAGCTTAGGAGGGGCGGCCAGCTCCTACGAGCAGTACTTC.

This rearrangement joins TRBV6-5 to TRBJ2-1; TRBD1 matches at 7 bases. Germline loops: CDR1 MNHEY, CDR2 SVGAGI. There are 13 residues in the CDR3. V lost 6 bases, J lost 5 bases, and 4 bases stayed unmatched. The CDR3 nucleotides read TGTGCCAGCAGGAGGACAGGTGACAATGAGCAGTTCTTC. Protein product: CASRRTGDNEQFF.

This chain joins TRBV29-1 and TRBJ2-7; D remains unclear. The J call may be wrong; the DNA end is better matched by TRBJ2-5. Germline V CDR1 and CDR2: SQVTM, ANQGSEA. The CDR3 extends over 13 amino acids. The chain's CDR3 is CSVVSVRRETQYF. The CDR3, as DNA: TGCAGCGTTGTAAGTGTGCGACGGGAGACCCAGTACTTC.

The rearrangement links TRBV5-1 to TRBJ2-1, with D possibly being TRBD2 (5 bases). This CDR3 is 16 amino acids long. Trimming took 0 bases from V and 3 from J, leaving 13 bases between them. Germline lookup yields CDR1 SGHRS and CDR2 YFSETQ. CDR3 DNA sequence: TGCGCCAGCAGCTTGGGGCGGGCCGTTTACTACAATGAGCAGTTCTTC. It encodes CASSLGRAVYYNEQFF.

The chain has TRBV12-3 or TRBV12-4 and TRBJ2-7; D is undetermined. Trimming took off 6 bases at V and 5 bases at J, with 14 bases between the two ends. CDR3 length: 13 amino acids. CDR3 sequence reads: CASRAGFGDEQYF. The CDR3 coding sequence is TGTGCCAGCAGAGCCGGGTTTGGGGACGAGCAGTACTTC.

This rearrangement joins TRBV5-1 to TRBJ1-4; the match to TRBD1 covers 10 bases. V lost 6 bases and J lost 12; bases outside the gene matches: 11. The CDR3 is made up of 14 amino acids. Germline lookup yields CDR1 SGHRS and CDR2 YFSETQ. The CDR3 sequence: CASNPGTGELELFF. Here the CDR3 DNA reads TGCGCCAGCAACCCCGGGACAGGGGAGTTAGAACTGTTTTTT.

Only a few counts were recorded for this clonotype. This chain connects TRBV6-2 or TRBV6-3 to TRBJ2-7, with D perhaps TRBD2 (5 bases). The V gene lost 0 bases and the J gene lost 2 bases, with 17 bases spanning the gap. This CDR3 has 17 residues. Germline V gene data show CDR1 as MNHEY and CDR2 as SVGEGT. CDR3: CASSYSPQLGEAYEQYF. The CDR3 nucleotides are TGTGCCAGCAGTTACTCGCCCCAACTAGGAGAGGCCTACGAGCAGTACTTC.

The chain carries TRBV20-1 and TRBJ1-1, with D possibly matching TRBD1 (5 bases). Trimming stripped 3 bases from V and 5 bases from J, with 22 bases between. CDR1 and CDR2 from the germline V gene are DFQATT and SNEGSKA (reference sequence). The CDR3 is 16 amino acids. The CDR3 bases are TGCAGTGCTAGCAGATACCAGGGTCTTGGGAAGACTGAAGCTTTCTTT. Protein sequence: CSASRYQGLGKTEAFF.

The V gene is TRBV29-1, the J gene TRBJ2-1; TRBD2 agrees at 10 bases. Losses at the gene ends were 4 bases for V and 7 bases for J; bases not matched to a gene: 10. The germline V gene encodes CDR1 SQVTM and CDR2 ANQGSEA. CDR3 length equals 15 residues. The CDR3 protein is CSVAGRIAGGNEQFF. DNA for the CDR3: TGCAGCGTTGCTGGGAGAATAGCGGGAGGTAATGAGCAGTTCTTC.

This clonotype was recorded a few times. The rearrangement joins TRBV10-3 to TRBJ2-5; 11 bases match TRBD1. The V segment lost 0 bases and the J segment 5 bases; nucleotides outside the gene matches: 5. Looked up from germline, CDR1 is ENHRY and CDR2 is SYGVKD. The CDR3 spans 16 residues. CDR3 region: CAISESRTGGMETQYF. The CDR3 nucleotides read TGTGCCATCAGTGAGTCTAGGACAGGGGGCATGGAGACCCAGTACTTC.

This chain joins TRBV20-1 and TRBJ2-3; a possible D gene is TRBD1 (5 bases). CDR3 length: 15 amino acids. Trimming removed 5 bases at V and 4 bases at J, with 19 bases between. CDR1 is DFQATT, CDR2 SNEGSKA, per germline (reference sequence). CDR3: CSAPGPDSSPDTQYF. The DNA of the CDR3 is TGCAGTGCTCCGGGCCCCGACAGTAGCCCAGATACGCAGTATTTT.